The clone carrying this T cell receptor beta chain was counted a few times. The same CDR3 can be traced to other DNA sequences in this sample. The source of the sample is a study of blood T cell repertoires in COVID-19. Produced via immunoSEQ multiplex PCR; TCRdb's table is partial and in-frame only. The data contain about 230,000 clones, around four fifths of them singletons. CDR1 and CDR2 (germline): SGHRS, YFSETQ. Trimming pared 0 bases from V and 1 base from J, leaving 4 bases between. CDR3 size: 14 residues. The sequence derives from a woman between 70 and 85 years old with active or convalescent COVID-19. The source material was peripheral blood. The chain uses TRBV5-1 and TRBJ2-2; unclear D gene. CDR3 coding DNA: TGCGCCAGCAGCTTGGGGCAGAACACCGGGGAGCTGTTTTTT. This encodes CASSLGQNTGELFF.